These T cell receptor beta chains were read from a single sample in a study of T cell responses to AZD1222 COVID-19 vaccine. Only in-frame clones appear in the TCRdb table, and some are missing; sequencing was by immunoSEQ multiplex PCR. Of 150,000 to 200,000 clones listed, approximately 90% are singletons. The sequences come from peripheral blood, collected 28 days after the second AZD1222 dose. These TCRs come from an adult who received the AZD1222 COVID-19 vaccine. The conserved cysteine and the conserved F or W are not part of the CDR3 here.

V,CDR3
TRBV6-2/TRBV6-3,ASSHPEGAWVALF
TRBV5-4,ASSLGRGTEAF
TRBV30,AWSSTGDSPLH
TRBV3-1/TRBV3-2,ASSQGQLDTEAF
TRBV7-2,ASSFGRGAVNEQF
TRBV6-5,ASSYSKGNSPLH
TRBV9,ASSRETWGNSPLH
TRBV7-2,ASGGRNTEAF
TRBV29-1,SAVQGSEQY
TRBV10-1,ASSEAGYAPLH
TRBV27,ASSFWGSALH
TRBV7-9,ASVRDSNTEAF
TRBV6-2/TRBV6-3,ASSDLTEKVNNEQF
TRBV27,ASSSQDRIPPQH
TRBV27,ASSLSGTAVSGANVLT
TRBV4-1,ASSTHPGGGQETQY
TRBV5-1,ASTLDSPPYGYT